These 13 T cell receptor beta chains were all obtained from the same sample, sequenced in a study of blood T cell repertoires in COVID-19. Method: immunoSEQ multiplex PCR; TCRdb's copy keeps in-frame clones and lacks some. The sample has roughly 220,000 clones; just under 85% are singletons. Sequenced input: PBMCs or T cells enriched from blood (not recorded which). The receptors come from a man between 35 and 55 years old who had recovered from COVID-19.

The chain has TRBV28 and TRBJ2-7; 7 bases line up with TRBD2. Losses at the gene ends were 4 bases for V and 0 bases for J; bases not matched to a gene: 15. This CDR3 has 18 amino acids. Germline CDR1 MDHEN, CDR2 SYDVKM. The CDR3 spells CASSYYLNLRGSSYEQYF. The CDR3 nucleotides are TGTGCCAGCAGTTACTATCTGAACTTGCGGGGGAGCTCCTACGAGCAGTACTTC. Together with reference TRBV28 and TRBJ2-7, the CDR3 gives the full variable domain: DVKVTQSSRYLVKRTGEKVFLECVQDMDHENMFWYRQDPGLGLRLIYFSYDVKMKEKGDIPEGYSVSREKKERFSLILESASTNQTSMYLCASSYYLNLRGSSYEQYFGPGTRLTVT.

CDR3 sequence: CASSPAGGYSGYTF. Written as DNA, the CDR3 is TGTGCCAGCAGTCCCGCCGGGGGGTATTCGGGCTACACCTTC. The rearrangement links TRBV27 to TRBJ1-2; the D gene is possibly TRBD1 (5 bases). This CDR3 spans 14 amino acids. CDR1 is MNHEY, CDR2 SMNVEV, per germline (reference sequence). The ends were cut back, 5 bases at V and 8 bases at J, with 18 bases in the middle.

The chain joins TRBV10-3 to TRBJ1-2; possibly TRBD1 for D (6 bases). Per the germline V gene, CDR1 is ENHRY and CDR2 is SYGVKD. This CDR3 has 14 residues. V lost 2 bases, J lost 8 bases, and 15 bases lay in between. The CDR3 here is CAISEVSPTGGYTF. DNA for the CDR3: TGTGCCATCAGTGAGGTATCGCCGACAGGAGGCTACACCTTC.

This clone was counted between two and nine times. V and J are TRBV29-1 and TRBJ1-1, with D tentatively TRBD1 (5 bases). Germline lookup yields CDR1 SQVTM and CDR2 ANQGSEA. The germline V and J ends were trimmed by 8 bases and 5 bases, with 21 bases remaining between them. The CDR3 spans 14 residues. CDR3 nucleotides: TGCAGCAGCCGAACGGCAGGGAGGTCGACTGAAGCTTTCTTT. Translated, it gives CSSRTAGRSTEAFF.

The chain combines TRBV3-1 (or the pseudogene TRBV3-2) with TRBJ2-7; 7 bases match TRBD2. The CDR3 consists of 14 residues. V lost 4 bases, J lost 3 bases, and 6 bases stayed unmatched. CDR1 and CDR2 (germline): LGHDT, YNNKEL (reference sequence). For the CDR3, the DNA is TGTGCCAGCAGCCTAGGGGCTAGCGGCTACGAGCAGTACTTC. Amino acids: CASSLGASGYEQYF.

V gene TRBV5-6 combines with J gene TRBJ2-5, with 10 bases matching TRBD2. Germline V gene lookup returns CDR1 SGHDT and CDR2 YYEEEE. The CDR3 spans 15 residues. J lost 2 bases, V lost 4 bases, and 5 bases had no gene match. The CDR3 is CASSGSGGAQETQYF. CDR3 nucleotides: TGTGCCAGCAGCGGGAGCGGGGGGGCTCAAGAGACCCAGTACTTC.

The chain recombines TRBV11-3 with TRBJ2-1; the match to TRBD1 covers 11 bases. J lost 3 bases, V lost 5 bases, and 9 bases had no gene match. CDR3 length: 17 amino acids. Germline V gives CDR1 SGHNT, CDR2 YENEEA. CDR3 DNA sequence: TGTGCCAGCAGCCCCCGGGGGACAGGGGGGATCTACAATGAGCAGTTCTTC. Its translation: CASSPRGTGGIYNEQFF.

The gene calls are TRBV5-1 and TRBJ2-5, with D possibly matching TRBD1 (5 bases). The germline CDR1 and CDR2 sequences are SGHRS and YFSETQ. Trimming took 2 bases from V and 4 from J, leaving 24 bases between them. This CDR3 spans 18 amino acids. The CDR3 region has the DNA TGCGCCAGCAGCTTAGGGGCTCGTGGGAACCCACCACGAGAGACCCAGTACTTC. This encodes CASSLGARGNPPRETQYF.

The chain has TRBV3-1 (or the pseudogene TRBV3-2) and TRBJ2-1, with 8 bases lining up with TRBD2. In germline, CDR1 is LGHDT, CDR2 YNNKEL (reference sequence). After removal of 4 bases from V and 4 bases from J, the junction contained 9 bases not matched to a gene. The CDR3 contains 16 residues. The CDR3 DNA follows: TGTGCCAGCAGCCCTTCGGGAGGGCGGGGATACAATGAGCAGTTCTTC. Its translation: CASSPSGGRGYNEQFF.

This CDR3 is CASSYSSDSEAFF. In DNA form, the CDR3 reads TGTGCCAGCAGTTACTCTTCAGACAGTGAAGCTTTCTTT. The chain carries TRBV6-5 and TRBJ1-1; D may be TRBD1 (5 bases). The CDR3 loop spans 13 amino acids. Germline V gives CDR1 MNHEY, CDR2 SVGAGI. V was clipped by 0 bases and J by 7 bases, with 9 bases between them.

J is TRBJ1-3 and V is TRBV18; D remains unclear. Trimming stripped 6 bases from V and 0 bases from J, with 12 bases between. The CDR3 length is 15 residues. Germline CDR1 is KGHSH and CDR2 is LQKENI. The CDR3 reads CASSPSHGSGNTIYF. CDR3 sequence (DNA): TGTGCCAGCTCCCCTAGCCACGGCTCTGGAAACACCATATATTTT.

This chain joins TRBV19 and TRBJ1-1; maybe TRBD1 (5 bases). V was cut by 3 bases and J by 2 bases, with 13 bases left in between. Germline lookup yields CDR1 LNHDA and CDR2 SQIVND (reference sequence). This CDR3 comprises 15 residues. The CDR3 loop reads CASSMGGTNNTEAFF. The CDR3 DNA sequence: TGTGCCAGTAGTATGGGCGGGACTAATAACACTGAAGCTTTCTTT.

The chain has TRBV10-3 and TRBJ2-7, with D maybe TRBD1 (6 bases). Germline CDR1 and CDR2: ENHRY and SYGVKD. With 6 bases removed from V and 0 bases from J, the gap between germline ends came to 12 bases. The CDR3 spans 14 residues. In DNA, the CDR3 is TGTGCCATCAGACCAGGGGTCGGCTCCTACGAGCAGTACTTC. Amino acids: CAIRPGVGSYEQYF.